The entry below gives a single T cell receptor (beta chain) sequence along with its context. Its antigen is as yet unknown. These gene names are mouse names. The CDR3 end is not reached by the read, which stops 4 residues before it; the germline J gene fills it in. Following extraction, RNA underwent reverse transcription to cDNA, which served as the sequencing template. Profiling relied on immunoSEQ multiplex PCR, and the TCRdb table lists in-frame clones only, not all of them. The record shows roughly 5,800 clones for this sample, with no singletons present. Germline assignment: CDR1 NSQYPW and CDR2 LRSPGD (reference sequence). This CDR3 has 17 residues. V lost 1 base and J lost 0; bases outside the gene matches: 5. This entry comes from a study of CD8+ T cells in alopecia areata. Study-wide context: Donor skin was harvested from 6-12-month-old C3H/HeJ mice with spontaneous alopecia and grafted onto roughly 7-11-week-old female C3H/HeJ recipients.

Pooled cutaneous lymph node cells were sorted using CD4, CD8alpha, NKG2D, NKG2ACE and other markers. Broader study findings: Lesional scalp, especially alopecia totalis/universalis, showed higher clonality than normal scalp. Scalp samples also yield sequences from resident alphabeta T cells of normal skin. Sharing of TCRs across patients appeared less clear than in mice, possibly for HLA-related reasons.

This clonotype was obtained from a C3H/HeJ mouse with alopecia areata. These mice share the MHC haplotype H2-k. The sequenced material came from CD8+ T cells sorted from a lymph node. The rearrangement joins TRBV1 to TRBJ2-3; TRBD2 agrees at 9 bases. Partial CDR3 DNA: TGCACCTGCAGTGCAGTACTGGGGGGCGCTAGTGCAGAA. Translation gives CTCSAVLGGASAE. The full CDR3 protein reads CTCSAVLGGASAETLYF.